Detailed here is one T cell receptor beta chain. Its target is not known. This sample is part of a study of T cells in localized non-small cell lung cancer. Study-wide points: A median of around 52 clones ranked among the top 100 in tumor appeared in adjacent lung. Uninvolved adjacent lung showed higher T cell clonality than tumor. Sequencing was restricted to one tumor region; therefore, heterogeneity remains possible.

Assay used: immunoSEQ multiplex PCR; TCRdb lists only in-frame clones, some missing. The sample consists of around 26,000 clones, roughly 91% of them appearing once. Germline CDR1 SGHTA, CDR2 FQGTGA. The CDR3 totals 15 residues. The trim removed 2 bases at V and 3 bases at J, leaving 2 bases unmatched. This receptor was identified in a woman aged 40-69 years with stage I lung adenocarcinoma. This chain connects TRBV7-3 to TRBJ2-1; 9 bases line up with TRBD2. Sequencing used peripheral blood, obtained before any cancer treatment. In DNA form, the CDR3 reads TGTGCCAGCAGCTTAGATAGCGGGGGCTACAATGAGCAGTTCTTC. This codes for CASSLDSGGYNEQFF.